What follows are 30 T cell receptor beta chains derived from one specimen sequenced in a study of technical replicates of blood from a few donors. Some clones are missing from TCRdb's copy, which holds only in-frame ones; the method was immunoSEQ multiplex PCR. The repertoire holds 85,000 to 100,000 clones, with approximately 93% as singletons. Sequencing was performed on T cells isolated from PBMCs. Receptors originate from a human donor in good health.

V gene TRBV11-2 combines with J gene TRBJ1-1, with 7 bases aligning to TRBD1. Germline V gene data show CDR1 as SGHAT and CDR2 as FQNNGV. The CDR3 contains 14 residues. V dropped 4 bases and J dropped 4; count of bases not matched to a gene: 6. This CDR3 is CASSSPRTGTEAFF. For the CDR3, the DNA is TGTGCCAGCAGCTCACCTCGGACAGGCACTGAAGCTTTCTTT.

CDR3 in amino acids: CASSPGQYNRELFF. CDR3 coding DNA: TGTGCCAGCAGCCCGGGACAATACAACCGGGAGCTGTTTTTT. This chain links TRBV7-6 with TRBJ2-2; D is possibly TRBD1 (6 bases). V lost 5 bases and J lost 9, with 16 bases in between. The CDR3 spans 14 residues. Germline values: CDR1 SGHVS, CDR2 FNYEAQ.

The chain employs TRBV7-2 and TRBJ2-1; D is unclear. The V end was cut by 7 bases, the J end by 1 base, with 11 bases between. The CDR3 spans 14 residues. Germline CDR1 is SGHTA and CDR2 is FQGNSA. CDR3 region: CASNNPSSYNEQFF. CDR3 sequence (DNA): TGTGCCAGCAACAATCCTAGTTCCTACAATGAGCAGTTCTTC. Drawing the rest from reference TRBV7-2 and TRBJ2-1, the complete variable domain is GAGVSQSPSNKVTEKGKDVELRCDPISGHTALYWYRQSLGQGLEFLIYFQGNSAPDKSGLPSDRFSAERTGGSVSTLTIQRTQQEDSAVYLCASNNPSSYNEQFFGPGTRLTVL.

V and J are TRBV5-1 and TRBJ2-7; TRBD2 matches at 10 bases. Germline V CDR1 and CDR2: SGHRS, YFSETQ. This CDR3 has 14 residues. Unmatched junction bases numbered 4, after V lost 2 bases and J lost 5 bases. The chain's CDR3 is CASSLGTSVNEQYF. The CDR3 DNA sequence: TGCGCCAGCAGCTTAGGGACTAGCGTCAACGAGCAGTACTTC.

The chain joins TRBV4-1 to TRBJ2-2; D is unresolved. Looked up from germline, CDR1 is MGHRA and CDR2 is YSYEKL. The CDR3 length is 16 residues. V was cut by 1 base and J by 7 bases, with 16 bases left in between. CDR3 in amino acids: CASSQVVSVTGGELFF. The CDR3 DNA reads as TGCGCCAGCAGCCAAGTTGTCTCGGTAACTGGCGGGGAGCTGTTTTTT.

In nucleotides, the CDR3 is TGCGCCAGCAGTGAAGGGACAGAAGCTTTCTTT. It specifies CASSEGTEAFF. The V call is TRBV10-1, the J call TRBJ1-1; D is possibly TRBD1 (6 bases). From germline, CDR1 is WNHNN and CDR2 SYGVQD (reference sequence). The CDR3 runs to 11 residues. Trimming removed 3 bases from V and 8 bases from J, with 7 bases in between.

The chain links TRBV5-6 to TRBJ1-5, with a weak D call TRBD1 (6 bases). V lost 3 bases and J lost 6, with 19 bases in between. This CDR3 has 16 residues. The V gene's germline CDR1 is SGHDT and CDR2 YYEEEE. The CDR3 DNA reads as TGTGCCAGCAGCTCGGAACAACAGGGCTTCGGTCAGCCCCAGCATTTT. This sequence encodes CASSSEQQGFGQPQHF. Complete variable domain (other parts from reference TRBV5-6 and TRBJ1-5): DAGVTQSPTHLIKTRGQQVTLRCSPKSGHDTVSWYQQALGQGPQFIFQYYEEEERQRGNFPDRFSGHQFPNYSSELNVNALLLGDSALYLCASSSEQQGFGQPQHFGDGTRLSIL.

V and J are TRBV10-3 and TRBJ2-5; 9 bases line up with TRBD1. Trimming took 0 bases from V and 6 from J; bases not matched to a gene: 8. The V gene's germline CDR1 is ENHRY and CDR2 SYGVKD. CDR3 length: 16 amino acids. CDR3 sequence: CAISESTGTGSKTQYF. CDR3 nucleotide sequence: TGTGCCATCAGTGAGTCGACGGGGACAGGGAGTAAGACCCAGTACTTC.

This sequence joins TRBV6-5 and TRBJ1-5, with 7 positions matching TRBD1. The junction had 5 bases not matched to a gene; V was cut back by 4 bases and J by 2 bases. CDR3 length equals 15 residues. Germline CDR1 is MNHEY and CDR2 is SVGAGI. The CDR3 reads CASSLTGAGNQPQHF. CDR3 sequence (DNA): TGTGCCAGCAGTTTAACAGGGGCCGGCAATCAGCCCCAGCATTTT.

The rearrangement uses TRBV4-1 and TRBJ2-1; D gene uncertain. This CDR3 contains 13 residues. The V end was cut by 1 base, the J end by 4 bases, with 5 bases between. CDR1 MGHRA and CDR2 YSYEKL come from the germline V gene. CDR3 sequence reads: CASSQVLYNEQFF. In DNA form, the CDR3 reads TGCGCCAGCAGCCAAGTTCTATACAATGAGCAGTTCTTC.

This chain joins TRBV11-1 and TRBJ1-1, with 7 bases aligning to TRBD1. In germline, CDR1 is SGHAT, CDR2 FQDESV (reference sequence). V shed 1 base and J 8 bases; nucleotides not matched to a gene: 7. The length of the CDR3 is 14 residues. The CDR3 sequence is CASSLGAEDREAFF. The CDR3 DNA sequence: TGTGCCAGCAGCTTAGGGGCGGAGGACAGGGAAGCTTTCTTT.

J is TRBJ2-7 and V is TRBV4-1; D is possibly TRBD1 (5 bases). Germline V CDR1 and CDR2: MGHRA, YSYEKL. The CDR3 extends over 16 amino acids. The ends were cut back, 4 bases at V and 2 bases at J, with 18 bases in the middle. DNA for the CDR3: TGCGCCAGCAGCCCCTTGGACACCAGTGGGGCCTACGAGCAGTACTTC. It codes for CASSPLDTSGAYEQYF.

V is TRBV5-4 and J is TRBJ2-5, with a weak D call TRBD2 (6 bases). The V gene's germline CDR1 is SGHNT and CDR2 YYREEE (reference sequence). The CDR3 is 15 amino acids. V was pared by 3 bases and J by 2 bases, with 14 bases between. The DNA of the CDR3 is TGTGCCAGCAGCTCCCTAGGGCGGGAACAAGAGACCCAGTACTTC. This translates into CASSSLGREQETQYF.

This clone was seen a single time. CDR3 region: CACSRGTAGSYGYTF. CDR3 DNA: TGTGCCTGCTCTAGAGGGACAGCCGGGAGCTATGGCTACACCTTC. The chain employs TRBV28 and TRBJ1-2; 7 bases line up with TRBD1. CDR1 and CDR2 (germline): MDHEN, SYDVKM. V dropped 11 bases and J dropped 4; count of bases not matched to a gene: 16. CDR3 length equals 15 residues.

The rearrangement joins TRBV25-1 to TRBJ2-1; 7 nucleotides align to TRBD1. The CDR3 is made up of 17 amino acids. V dropped 3 bases and J dropped 3; count of bases not matched to a gene: 11. Looked up from germline, CDR1 is MGHDK and CDR2 is SYGVNS. CDR3: CASSDSRTGVYYNEQFF. CDR3 nucleotides: TGTGCCAGCAGTGATTCCCGAACAGGGGTCTACTACAATGAGCAGTTCTTC.

The chain joins TRBV5-1 to TRBJ2-7; weak D call: TRBD2 (5 bases). CDR3 length equals 15 residues. Germline values: CDR1 SGHRS, CDR2 YFSETQ. V dropped 0 bases and J dropped 2 bases, with 12 bases sitting between them. In nucleotides, the CDR3 is TGCGCCAGCAGCTTGGAGGGAGTCGGGGCCTACGAGCAGTACTTC. Its protein product is CASSLEGVGAYEQYF. The whole variable domain, filled in from reference TRBV5-1 and TRBJ2-7, reads KAGVTQTPRYLIKTRGQQVTLSCSPISGHRSVSWYQQTPGQGLQFLFEYFSETQRNKGNFPGRFSGRQFSNSRSEMNVSTLELGDSALYLCASSLEGVGAYEQYFGPGTRLTVT.

In nucleotides, the CDR3 is TGTGCCAGCAGCGGAGGGACAGGGGAAGTATTGGGCTACACCTTC. It yields the protein CASSGGTGEVLGYTF. This chain links TRBV9 with TRBJ1-2, with 10 bases that match TRBD1. The ends lost 3 bases at V and 8 bases at J; junction bases unmatched: 10. The CDR3 extends over 15 amino acids. Germline loops: CDR1 SGDLS, CDR2 YYNGEE.

CDR3 protein: CASSLLSRSGSGGYNEQFF. CDR3 in DNA: TGCGCCAGCAGCTTACTTAGCCGTTCGGGATCCGGGGGGTACAATGAGCAGTTCTTC. The J gene is TRBJ2-1, the V gene TRBV5-1, with 7 nucleotides matching TRBD2. V shed 2 bases, J shed 4 bases, and the junction held 18 bases outside the gene matches. The CDR3 consists of 19 residues. CDR1 is SGHRS and CDR2 is YFSETQ in the germline V gene.

The chain carries TRBV6-1 and TRBJ1-1; D is ambiguous. Per germline, CDR1 MNHNS and CDR2 SASEGT. V lost 3 bases, J lost 4 bases, and 12 bases lay in between. This CDR3 is built from 14 residues. The CDR3 DNA sequence: TGTGCCAGCAGTGAGACCGGGCGGGCCACTGAAGCTTTCTTT. Residues: CASSETGRATEAFF.

The V call is TRBV30, the J call TRBJ1-5; tentatively, D is TRBD1 (5 bases). V dropped 2 bases and J dropped 7 bases, with 12 bases sitting between them. The CDR3 loop spans 13 amino acids. CDR1 and CDR2 from the germline V gene are GTSNPN and SVGIG (reference sequence). CDR3 sequence (DNA): TGTGCCTGGAGTTTAATGGGGGGACAGCCCCAGCATTTT. It specifies CAWSLMGGQPQHF.

The rearrangement joins TRBV5-6 to TRBJ2-1; 9 bases are a match to TRBD2. Germline V gives CDR1 SGHDT, CDR2 YYEEEE. The V gene end was trimmed by 2 bases and the J gene end by 3 bases; junction bases not matched to a gene: 3. CDR3 size: 15 residues. The DNA for the CDR3 is TGTGCCAGCAGCTTTGGACTAGCGCACTACAATGAGCAGTTCTTC. Translating it yields CASSFGLAHYNEQFF.

V is TRBV28 and J is TRBJ1-4; 7 bases align to TRBD1. Trimming removed 10 bases from V and 0 bases from J; junction bases left unmatched: 5. The V gene's germline CDR1 is MDHEN and CDR2 SYDVKM. This CDR3 is 14 amino acids long. Here the CDR3 DNA reads TGTGCCACCACGACAGGGACAACTAATGAAAAACTGTTTTTT. This encodes CATTTGTTNEKLFF. The entire variable domain, with the rest obtained from reference TRBV28 and TRBJ1-4, is as follows: DVKVTQSSRYLVKRTGEKVFLECVQDMDHENMFWYRQDPGLGLRLIYFSYDVKMKEKGDIPEGYSVSREKKERFSLILESASTNQTSMYLCATTTGTTNEKLFFGSGTQLSVL.

V is TRBV11-3 and J is TRBJ2-7; TRBD2 matches 11 bases. CDR3 length: 15 residues. With V trimmed by 6 bases and J by 3 bases, 7 bases remained unmatched. The germline V gene encodes CDR1 SGHNT and CDR2 YENEEA. The CDR3 nucleotides read TGTGCCAGCAGTGAGACTAGCGGGGCAAACTACGAGCAGTACTTC. Its protein is CASSETSGANYEQYF.

The CDR3 DNA is TGTGCCAGCGTACGGTTACGGGGCAATCAGCCCCAGCATTTT. It codes for CASVRLRGNQPQHF. The V and J genes are TRBV28 and TRBJ1-5; no clear D gene. CDR3 size: 14 residues. Trimming pared 8 bases from V and 2 bases from J, leaving 13 bases between. Germline V lookup: CDR1 MDHEN, CDR2 SYDVKM.

V and J are TRBV6-1 and TRBJ2-7; a possible D gene is TRBD1 (5 bases). This CDR3 has 15 amino acids. Germline CDR1 is MNHNS and CDR2 is SASEGT. The V and J ends lost 5 bases and 0 bases respectively, with 14 bases between them. The CDR3 spells CASSTRADSSYEQYF. CDR3 nucleotides: TGTGCCAGCAGTACCCGGGCAGACAGCTCCTACGAGCAGTACTTC.

The chain joins TRBV10-1 to TRBJ2-5; possible D gene TRBD2, 7 bases. CDR3 size: 15 residues. V was pared by 4 bases and J by 5 bases, with 17 bases between. Germline V gene lookup returns CDR1 WNHNN and CDR2 SYGVQD (reference sequence). CDR3 DNA sequence: TGCGCCAGCAGTGGTGGGGGGGGCTCCACGGAGACCCAGTACTTC. The encoded protein is CASSGGGGSTETQYF.

The chain is built from TRBV6-5 and TRBJ1-5; D ambiguous. Germline CDR1 reads MNHEY; CDR2 reads SVGAGI. CDR3 length: 14 residues. Deletions cut 9 bases from V and 4 bases from J, with 16 bases between. For the CDR3, the DNA is TGTGCCAGTTTTAGCCCGGCTAAAAATCAGCCCCAGCATTTT. Its translation: CASFSPAKNQPQHF.

This clone was seen only a few times. This sequence joins TRBV6-5 and TRBJ1-2; 9 nucleotides align to TRBD1. The V gene end was trimmed by 5 bases and the J gene end by 6 bases; junction bases not matched to a gene: 7. The CDR3 contains 14 residues. CDR1 MNHEY and CDR2 SVGAGI come from the germline V gene. The CDR3 sequence: CASSTLQGAHGYTF. The CDR3 bases are TGTGCCAGCAGTACACTACAGGGGGCGCATGGCTACACCTTC.

V gene TRBV28 combines with J gene TRBJ2-7, with 11 positions matching TRBD1. This CDR3 region has 16 residues. The V segment lost 3 bases and the J segment 6 bases; nucleotides outside the gene matches: 10. The germline V gene encodes CDR1 MDHEN and CDR2 SYDVKM. CDR3 residues: CASSLSLGQGGREQYF. In DNA form, the CDR3 reads TGTGCCAGCAGTTTGTCCCTGGGACAGGGGGGGCGCGAGCAGTACTTC.

The rearrangement joins TRBV18 to TRBJ2-7; D ambiguous. In germline, CDR1 is KGHSH, CDR2 LQKENI. The CDR3 contains 14 residues. V lost 6 bases, J lost 3 bases, and 15 bases lay in between. The CDR3: CASSTAPGIYEQYF. The CDR3 DNA follows: TGTGCCAGCTCCACCGCACCGGGTATCTACGAGCAGTACTTC.